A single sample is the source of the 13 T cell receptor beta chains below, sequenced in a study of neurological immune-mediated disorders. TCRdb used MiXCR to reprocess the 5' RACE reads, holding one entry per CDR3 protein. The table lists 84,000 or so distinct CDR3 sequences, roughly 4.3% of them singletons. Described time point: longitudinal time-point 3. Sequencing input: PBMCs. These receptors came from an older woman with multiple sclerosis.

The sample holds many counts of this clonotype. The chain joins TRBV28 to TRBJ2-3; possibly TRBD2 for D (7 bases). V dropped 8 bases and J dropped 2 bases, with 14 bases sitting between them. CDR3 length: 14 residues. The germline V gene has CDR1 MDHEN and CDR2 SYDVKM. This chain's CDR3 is CASFKGGATDTQYF. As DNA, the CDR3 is TGTGCCAGCTTCAAGGGGGGGGCCACAGATACGCAGTATTTT.

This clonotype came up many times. CDR3 DNA: TGTGCCAGCAGCCAAGATTGGAGCGGGGGGAATTATTTCTTC. Translating it yields CASSQDWSGGNYFF. V and J are TRBV3-1 and TRBJ2-1; 9 bases are a match to TRBD2. The CDR3 runs 14 residues. Germline V gene data show CDR1 as LGHDT and CDR2 as YNNKEL (reference sequence). The junction had 10 bases not matched to a gene; V was cut back by 0 bases and J by 16 bases.

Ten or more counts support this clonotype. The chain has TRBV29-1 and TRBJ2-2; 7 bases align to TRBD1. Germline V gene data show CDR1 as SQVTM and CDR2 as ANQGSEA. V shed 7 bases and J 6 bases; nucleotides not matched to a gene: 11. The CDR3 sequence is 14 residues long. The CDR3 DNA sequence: TGCAGCGATTATAGGACAGGTCGAGCCGGGGAGCTGTTTTTT. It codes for CSDYRTGRAGELFF.

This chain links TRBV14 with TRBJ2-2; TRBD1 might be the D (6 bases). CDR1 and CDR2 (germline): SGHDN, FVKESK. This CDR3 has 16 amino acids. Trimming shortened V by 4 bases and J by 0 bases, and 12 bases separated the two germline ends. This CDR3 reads CASSPIQGANTGELFF. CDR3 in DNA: TGTGCCAGCAGCCCTATACAGGGAGCGAACACCGGGGAGCTGTTTTTT. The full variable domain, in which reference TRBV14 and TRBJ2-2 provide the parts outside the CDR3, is EAGVTQFPSHSVIEKGQTVTLRCDPISGHDNLYWYRRVMGKEIKFLLHFVKESKQDESGMPNNRFLAERTGGTYSTLKVQPAELEDSGVYFCASSPIQGANTGELFFGEGSRLTVL.

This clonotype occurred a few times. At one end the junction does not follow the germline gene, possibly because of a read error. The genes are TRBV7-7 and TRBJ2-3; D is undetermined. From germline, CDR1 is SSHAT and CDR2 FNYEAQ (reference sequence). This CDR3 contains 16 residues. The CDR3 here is CASSLNPRTSTDTQYF. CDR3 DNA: TGTGCTAGCAGCTTGAACCCAAGAACTAGCACAGATACGCAGTATTTT.

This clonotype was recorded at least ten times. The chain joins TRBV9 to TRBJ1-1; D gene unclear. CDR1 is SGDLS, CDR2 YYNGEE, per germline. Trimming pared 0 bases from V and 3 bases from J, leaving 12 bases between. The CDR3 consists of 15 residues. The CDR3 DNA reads TGTGCCAGCAGCGTAGTTGGGGTTAAGGACACTGAAGCTTTCTTT. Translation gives CASSVVGVKDTEAFF.

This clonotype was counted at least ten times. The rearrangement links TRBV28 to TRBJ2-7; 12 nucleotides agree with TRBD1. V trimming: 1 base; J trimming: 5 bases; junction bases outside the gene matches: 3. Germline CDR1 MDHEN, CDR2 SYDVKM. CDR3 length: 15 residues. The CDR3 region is CASSLLGQGADEQYF. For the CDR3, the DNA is TGTGCCAGCAGTTTATTGGGACAGGGGGCAGACGAGCAGTACTTC.

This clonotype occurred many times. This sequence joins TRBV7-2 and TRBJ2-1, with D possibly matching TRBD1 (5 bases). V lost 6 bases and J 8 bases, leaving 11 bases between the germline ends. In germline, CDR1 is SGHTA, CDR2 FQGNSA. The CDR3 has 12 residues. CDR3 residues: CASSPGWDEQFF. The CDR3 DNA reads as TGTGCCAGCAGTCCAGGGTGGGATGAGCAGTTCTTC.

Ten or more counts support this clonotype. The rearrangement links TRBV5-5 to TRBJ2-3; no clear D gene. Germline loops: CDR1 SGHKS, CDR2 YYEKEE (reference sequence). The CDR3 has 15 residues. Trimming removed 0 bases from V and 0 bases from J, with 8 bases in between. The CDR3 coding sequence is TGTGCCAGCAGCTTGGCGGGCCGGAGCACAGATACGCAGTATTTT. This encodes CASSLAGRSTDTQYF. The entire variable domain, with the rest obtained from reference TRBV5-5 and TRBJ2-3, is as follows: DAGVTQSPTHLIKTRGQQVTLRCSPISGHKSVSWYQQVLGQGPQFIFQYYEKEERGRGNFPDRFSARQFPNYSSELNVNALLLGDSALYLCASSLAGRSTDTQYFGPGTRLTVL.

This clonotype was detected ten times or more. In nucleotides, the CDR3 is TGTGCCAGCAGCCAAGATCTAGCGGGGGAACACGAGCAGTACTTC. Translation: CASSQDLAGEHEQYF. This rearrangement joins TRBV14 to TRBJ2-7; TRBD2 matches 10 bases. Germline trimming cut 0 bases from V and 5 bases from J; bases unmatched to any gene: 4. The CDR3 length is 15 residues. The germline gives CDR1 SGHDN, CDR2 FVKESK.

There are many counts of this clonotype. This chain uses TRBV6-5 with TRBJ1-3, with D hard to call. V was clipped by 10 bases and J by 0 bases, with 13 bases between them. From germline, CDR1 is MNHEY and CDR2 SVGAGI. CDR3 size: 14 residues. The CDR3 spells CATRHPYSGNTIYF. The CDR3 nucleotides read TGTGCCACCCGACATCCTTACTCTGGAAACACCATATATTTT.

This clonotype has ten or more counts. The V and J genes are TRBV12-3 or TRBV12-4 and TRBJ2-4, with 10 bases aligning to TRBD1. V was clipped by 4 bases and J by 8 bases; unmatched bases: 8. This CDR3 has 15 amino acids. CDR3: CASSSSGTGAHIQYF. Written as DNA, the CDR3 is TGTGCCAGCAGTTCATCCGGGACAGGGGCACACATTCAGTACTTC.

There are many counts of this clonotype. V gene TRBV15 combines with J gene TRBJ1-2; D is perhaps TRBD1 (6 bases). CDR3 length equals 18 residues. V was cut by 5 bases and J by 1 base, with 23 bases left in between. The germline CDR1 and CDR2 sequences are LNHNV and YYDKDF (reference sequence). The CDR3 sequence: CATSEGQGKTEINYGYTF. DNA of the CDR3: TGTGCCACCAGCGAGGGGCAGGGGAAAACCGAAATTAACTATGGCTACACCTTC.